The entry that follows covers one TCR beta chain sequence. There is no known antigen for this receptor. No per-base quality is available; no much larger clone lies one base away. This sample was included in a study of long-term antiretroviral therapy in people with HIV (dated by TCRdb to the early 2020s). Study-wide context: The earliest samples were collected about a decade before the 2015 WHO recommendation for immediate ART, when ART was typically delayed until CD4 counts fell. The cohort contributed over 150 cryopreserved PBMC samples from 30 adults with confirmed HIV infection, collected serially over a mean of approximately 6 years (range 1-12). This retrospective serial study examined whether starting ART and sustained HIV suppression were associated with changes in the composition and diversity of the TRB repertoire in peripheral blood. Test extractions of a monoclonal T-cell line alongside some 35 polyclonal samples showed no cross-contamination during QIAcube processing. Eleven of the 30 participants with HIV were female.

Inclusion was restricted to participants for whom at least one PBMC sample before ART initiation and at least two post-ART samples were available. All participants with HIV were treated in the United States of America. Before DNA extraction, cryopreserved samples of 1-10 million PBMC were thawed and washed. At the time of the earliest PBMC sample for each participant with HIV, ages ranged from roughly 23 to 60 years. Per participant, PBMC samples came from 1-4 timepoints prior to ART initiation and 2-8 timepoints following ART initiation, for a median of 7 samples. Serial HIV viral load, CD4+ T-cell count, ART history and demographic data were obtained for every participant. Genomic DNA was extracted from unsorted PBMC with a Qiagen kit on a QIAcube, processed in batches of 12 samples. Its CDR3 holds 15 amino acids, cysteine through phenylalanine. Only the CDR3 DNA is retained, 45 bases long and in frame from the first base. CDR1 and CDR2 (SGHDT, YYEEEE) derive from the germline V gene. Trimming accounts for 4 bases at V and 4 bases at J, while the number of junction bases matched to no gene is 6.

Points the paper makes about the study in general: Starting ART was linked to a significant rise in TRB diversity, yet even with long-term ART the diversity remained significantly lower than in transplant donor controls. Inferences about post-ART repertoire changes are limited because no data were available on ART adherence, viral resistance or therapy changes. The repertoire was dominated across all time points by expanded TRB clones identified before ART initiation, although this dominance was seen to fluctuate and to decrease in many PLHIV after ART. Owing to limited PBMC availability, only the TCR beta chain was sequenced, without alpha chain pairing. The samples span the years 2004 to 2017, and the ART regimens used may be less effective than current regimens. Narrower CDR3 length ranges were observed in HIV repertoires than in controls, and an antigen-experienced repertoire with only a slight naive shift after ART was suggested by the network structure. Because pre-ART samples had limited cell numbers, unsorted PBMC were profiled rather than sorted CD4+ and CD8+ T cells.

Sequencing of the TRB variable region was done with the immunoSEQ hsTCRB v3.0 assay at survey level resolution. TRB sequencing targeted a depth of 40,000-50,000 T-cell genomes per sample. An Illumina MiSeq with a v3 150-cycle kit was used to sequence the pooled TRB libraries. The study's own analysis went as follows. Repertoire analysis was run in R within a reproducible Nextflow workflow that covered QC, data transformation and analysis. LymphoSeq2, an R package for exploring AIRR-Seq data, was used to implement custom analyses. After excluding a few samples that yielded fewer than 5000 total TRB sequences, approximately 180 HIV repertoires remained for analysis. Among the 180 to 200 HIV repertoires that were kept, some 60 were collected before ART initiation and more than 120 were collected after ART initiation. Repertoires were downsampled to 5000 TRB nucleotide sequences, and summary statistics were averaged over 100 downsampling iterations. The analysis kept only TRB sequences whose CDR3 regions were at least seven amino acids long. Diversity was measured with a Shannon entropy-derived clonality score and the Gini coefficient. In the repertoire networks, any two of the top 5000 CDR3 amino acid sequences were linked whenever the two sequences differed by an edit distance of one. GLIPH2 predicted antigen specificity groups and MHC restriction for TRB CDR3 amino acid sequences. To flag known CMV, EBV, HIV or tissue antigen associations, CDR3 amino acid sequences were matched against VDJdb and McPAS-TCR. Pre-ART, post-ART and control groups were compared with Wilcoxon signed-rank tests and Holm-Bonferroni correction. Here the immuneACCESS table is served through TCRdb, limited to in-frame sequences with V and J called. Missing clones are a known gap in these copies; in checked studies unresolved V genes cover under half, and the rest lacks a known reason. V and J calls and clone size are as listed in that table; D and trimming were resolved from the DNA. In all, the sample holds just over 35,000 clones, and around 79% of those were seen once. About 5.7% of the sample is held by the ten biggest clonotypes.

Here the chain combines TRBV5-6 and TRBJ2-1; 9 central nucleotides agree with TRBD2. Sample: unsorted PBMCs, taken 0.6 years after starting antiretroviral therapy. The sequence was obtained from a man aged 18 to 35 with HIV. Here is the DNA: TGTGCCAGCAGCATAGCGGGGGAGCCGTACAATGAGCAGTTCTTC. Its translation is CASSIAGEPYNEQFF.